The next 13 T cell receptor beta chains were all read from a single sample in a study of T-cell reconstitution after alpha-beta-depleted transplantation in children (dated by TCRdb to 2016 to 2018). The library was built by means of PCR. The instrument was an Illumina HiSeq 2500. Molecular barcoding was employed in the preparation of TCR libraries, with unique molecular identifiers being used to normalize TCRbeta repertoire quantification. The public reads were run again by TCRdb, first through fastp at Q25 and then through MiXCR, and only productive beta chains were kept. Rows matching on CDR3 protein sequence are summarized as one entry with the most common DNA and genes. The sample includes approximately 640,000 distinct CDR3 sequences, with approximately 16% observed a single time. The top ten clonotypes cover approximately 1% of the sample. The sequencing used PBMCs from the stem cell graft donor, collected from the stem cell graft. Receptors originate from a human donor who donated a stem cell graft to a child with acute myeloid leukemia.

The chain employs TRBV12-3 or TRBV12-4 and TRBJ2-3, with 9 nucleotides matching TRBD2. The V gene end was trimmed by 2 bases and the J gene end by 4 bases; junction bases not matched to a gene: 7. The CDR3 covers 16 residues. The CDR3 loop reads CASSLMSGGSADTQYF. Written as DNA, the CDR3 is TGTGCCAGCAGTTTAATGAGCGGGGGGAGCGCAGATACGCAGTATTTT.

This clonotype turned up a few times. J is TRBJ2-7 and V is TRBV20-1; possibly TRBD2 for D (5 bases). CDR3 length: 13 residues. CDR1 is DFQATT, CDR2 SNEGSKA, per germline (reference sequence). V shed 5 bases and J shed 1 base, with 12 bases lying between them. CDR3 sequence (DNA): TGCAGTGCTTCTCGGACGGGGTCCTACGAGCAGTACTTC. Translating it yields CSASRTGSYEQYF.

This clonotype was observed at least ten times. The chain is built from TRBV15 and TRBJ2-1; 7 bases are a match to TRBD1. V lost 3 bases and J lost 0; bases outside the gene matches: 8. The germline V gene has CDR1 LNHNV and CDR2 YYDKDF (reference sequence). CDR3 length: 17 amino acids. In nucleotides, the CDR3 is TGTGCCACCAGCAGTGACACAGGGGAAGCCTCCTACAATGAGCAGTTCTTC. This codes for CATSSDTGEASYNEQFF. The variable domain in full, completed from reference TRBV15 and TRBJ2-1, reads DAMVIQNPRYQVTQFGKPVTLSCSQTLNHNVMYWYQQKSSQAPKLLFHYYDKDFNNEADTPDNFQSRRPNTSFCFLDIRSPGLGDTAMYLCATSSDTGEASYNEQFFGPGTRLTVL.

This clonotype was observed a handful of times. This chain uses TRBV7-2 with TRBJ1-4; D possibly corresponds to TRBD1 (5 bases). The CDR3 loop spans 15 amino acids. Germline V gives CDR1 SGHTA, CDR2 FQGNSA. The V and J ends lost 4 bases and 1 base respectively, with 10 bases between them. This CDR3 reads CASSYLGGTNEKLFF. The DNA of the CDR3 is TGTGCCAGCAGCTACTTGGGGGGAACTAATGAAAAACTGTTTTTT.

The CDR3 sequence is CASSLGTGTSGNTIYF. The CDR3 DNA reads as TGTGCCAGCAGTCTCGGGACAGGGACTTCTGGAAACACCATATATTTT. The chain recombines TRBV5-5 with TRBJ1-3; TRBD1 agrees at 9 bases. Germline V lookup: CDR1 SGHKS, CDR2 YYEKEE (reference sequence). This CDR3 has 16 amino acids. V trimming: 5 bases; J trimming: 1 base; junction bases outside the gene matches: 7.

The chain employs TRBV7-2 and TRBJ2-7; D call uncertain. Germline CDR1 and CDR2: SGHTA and FQGNSA. The ends were cut back, 7 bases at V and 10 bases at J, with 17 bases in the middle. CDR3 length: 12 amino acids. This chain's CDR3 is CASTPSPGYQYF. The CDR3 DNA reads as TGTGCCAGCACCCCCTCCCCGGGCTACCAGTACTTC.

The chain recombines TRBV20-1 with TRBJ2-1; TRBD1 agrees at 8 bases. From germline, CDR1 is DFQATT and CDR2 SNEGSKA (reference sequence). This CDR3 comprises 12 residues. CDR3 nucleotide sequence: TGCAAAACAGGGGGACTTAGAAATGAGCAGTTCTTC. Amino acids: CKTGGLRNEQFF.

This clonotype turned up a few times. V and J are TRBV4-2 and TRBJ2-5; 9 positions match TRBD2. After removal of 1 base from V and 2 bases from J, the junction contained 8 bases not matched to a gene. CDR3 length: 17 residues. CDR1 is LGHNA, CDR2 YNFKEQ, per germline. The CDR3 bases are TGTGCCAGCAGCCAAGCCAGCCTGACTAGCGGACAAGAGACCCAGTACTTC. This codes for CASSQASLTSGQETQYF.

This clonotype was observed a handful of times. The V call is TRBV24-1, the J call TRBJ2-3; D may be TRBD1 (5 bases). Germline V gene data show CDR1 as KGHDR and CDR2 as SFDVKD. The CDR3 is made up of 15 amino acids. The V and J ends lost 5 bases and 0 bases respectively, with 11 bases between them. This CDR3 is CATSGQPPSTDTQYF. Here the CDR3 DNA reads TGTGCCACCAGTGGACAGCCGCCAAGCACAGATACGCAGTATTTT.

In this sample, this clonotype turned up many times. The chain carries TRBV20-1 and TRBJ2-1; D is possibly TRBD2 (5 bases). Trimming cost V 6 bases and J 8 bases, with 14 bases left between them. Germline CDR1 reads DFQATT; CDR2 reads SNEGSKA (reference sequence). The CDR3 sequence is 12 residues long. The CDR3 sequence is CSAGVTSDEQFF. Written as DNA, the CDR3 is TGCAGTGCCGGGGTCACTTCGGATGAGCAGTTCTTC.

This clonotype has a handful of counts. The chain recombines TRBV5-1 with TRBJ1-2; TRBD1 might be the D (6 bases). Germline V gene sequence: CDR1 SGHRS, CDR2 YFSETQ. V dropped 0 bases and J dropped 12 bases, with 21 bases sitting between them. This CDR3 contains 15 residues. CDR3 nucleotide sequence: TGCGCCAGCAGCTTGGGGTCCCCGGACAGCCAGCTCAACACCTTC. Protein: CASSLGSPDSQLNTF.

This clonotype was recorded many times. This chain connects TRBV20-1 to TRBJ2-1, with 10 bases that match TRBD2. This CDR3 has 14 amino acids. Germline lookup yields CDR1 DFQATT and CDR2 SNEGSKA (reference sequence). J was trimmed by 4 bases and V by 6 bases; bases with no gene match: 6. CDR3 sequence: CSARSGGPYNEQFF. The CDR3 bases are TGCAGTGCGCGTAGCGGGGGGCCATACAATGAGCAGTTCTTC.

This clonotype has a handful of counts. This rearrangement joins TRBV5-5 to TRBJ2-4, with 14 bases that match TRBD2. The V gene's germline CDR1 is SGHKS and CDR2 YYEKEE (reference sequence). The V and J ends lost 4 bases and 5 bases, in that order; junction bases with no gene match: 5. The CDR3 is made up of 16 amino acids. The DNA for the CDR3 is TGTGCCAGCAGCCCCGGACTAGCGGGGGGTCAAAACATTCAGTACTTC. The encoded protein is CASSPGLAGGQNIQYF. Full variable domain (outside the CDR3, taken from reference TRBV5-5 and TRBJ2-4): DAGVTQSPTHLIKTRGQQVTLRCSPISGHKSVSWYQQVLGQGPQFIFQYYEKEERGRGNFPDRFSARQFPNYSSELNVNALLLGDSALYLCASSPGLAGGQNIQYFGAGTRLSVL.